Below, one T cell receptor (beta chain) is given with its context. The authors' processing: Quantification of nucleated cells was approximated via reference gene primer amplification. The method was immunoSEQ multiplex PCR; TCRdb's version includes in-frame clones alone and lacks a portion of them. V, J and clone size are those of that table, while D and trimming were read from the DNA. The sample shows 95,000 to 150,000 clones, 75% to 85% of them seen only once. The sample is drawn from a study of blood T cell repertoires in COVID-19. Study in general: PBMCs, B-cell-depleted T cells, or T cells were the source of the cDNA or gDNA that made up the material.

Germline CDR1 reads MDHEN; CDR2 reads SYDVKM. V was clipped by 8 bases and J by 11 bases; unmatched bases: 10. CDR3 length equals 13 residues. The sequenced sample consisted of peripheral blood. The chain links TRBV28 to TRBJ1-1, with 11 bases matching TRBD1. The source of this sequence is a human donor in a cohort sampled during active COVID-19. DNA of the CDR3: TGTGCCAGCGGGGACAGGGGGATTTCGGGGGCTTTCTTT. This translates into CASGDRGISGAFF.